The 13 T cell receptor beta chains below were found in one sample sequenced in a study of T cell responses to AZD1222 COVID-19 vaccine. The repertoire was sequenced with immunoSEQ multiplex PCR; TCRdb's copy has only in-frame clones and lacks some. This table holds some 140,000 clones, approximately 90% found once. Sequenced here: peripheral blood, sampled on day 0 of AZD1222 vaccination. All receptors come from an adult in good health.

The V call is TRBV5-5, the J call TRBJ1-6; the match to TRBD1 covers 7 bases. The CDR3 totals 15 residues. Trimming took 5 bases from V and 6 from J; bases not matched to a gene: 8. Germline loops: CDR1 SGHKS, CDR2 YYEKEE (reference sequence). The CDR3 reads CASRQVTGANSPLHF. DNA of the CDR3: TGTGCCAGCAGACAAGTAACAGGGGCTAATTCACCCCTCCACTTT.

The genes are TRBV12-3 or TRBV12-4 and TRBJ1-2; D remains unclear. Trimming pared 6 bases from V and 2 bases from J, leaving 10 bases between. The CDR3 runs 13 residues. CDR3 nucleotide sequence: TGTGCCAGCAGCCCCGGAGGGAACTATGGCTACACCTTC. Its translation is CASSPGGNYGYTF.

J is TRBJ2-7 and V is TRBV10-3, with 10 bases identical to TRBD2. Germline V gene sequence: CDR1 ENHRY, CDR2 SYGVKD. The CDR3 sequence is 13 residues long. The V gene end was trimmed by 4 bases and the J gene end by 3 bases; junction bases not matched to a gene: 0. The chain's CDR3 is CAISGTSGYEQYF. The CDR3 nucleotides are TGTGCCATCAGTGGGACTAGCGGCTACGAGCAGTACTTC.

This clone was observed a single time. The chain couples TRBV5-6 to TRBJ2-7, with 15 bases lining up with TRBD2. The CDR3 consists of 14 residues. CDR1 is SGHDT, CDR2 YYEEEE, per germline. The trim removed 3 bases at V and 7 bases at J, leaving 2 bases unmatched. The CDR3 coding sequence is TGTGCCAGCAGCTCCGGGACTAGCGGGGGGGAGCAGTACTTC. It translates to CASSSGTSGGEQYF.

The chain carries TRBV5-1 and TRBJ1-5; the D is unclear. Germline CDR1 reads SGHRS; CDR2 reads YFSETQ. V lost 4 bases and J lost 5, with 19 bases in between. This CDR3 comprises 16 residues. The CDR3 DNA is TGCGCCAGCAGCCCGGGTTTTTTGGGCGGGGATCAGCCCCAGCATTTT. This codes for CASSPGFLGGDQPQHF.

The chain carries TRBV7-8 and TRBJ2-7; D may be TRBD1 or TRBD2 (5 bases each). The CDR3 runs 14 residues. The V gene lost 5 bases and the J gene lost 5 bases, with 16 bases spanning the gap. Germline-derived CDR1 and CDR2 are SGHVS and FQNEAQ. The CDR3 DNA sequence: TGTGCCAGCAGCCCCCAGGGCTTGAGGGACGAGCAGTACTTC. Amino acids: CASSPQGLRDEQYF.

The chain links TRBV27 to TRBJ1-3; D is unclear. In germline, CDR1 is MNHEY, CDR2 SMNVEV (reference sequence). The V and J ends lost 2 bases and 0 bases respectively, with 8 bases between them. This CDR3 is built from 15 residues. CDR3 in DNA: TGTGCCAGCAGTTTAAATTCTATCTCTGGAAACACCATATATTTT. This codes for CASSLNSISGNTIYF.

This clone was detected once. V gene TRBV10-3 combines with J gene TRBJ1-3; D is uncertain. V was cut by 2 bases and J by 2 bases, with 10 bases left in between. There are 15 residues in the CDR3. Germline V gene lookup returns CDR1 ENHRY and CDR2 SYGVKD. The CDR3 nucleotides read TGTGCCATCAGTGAGCCGACGCATACTGGAAACACCATATATTTT. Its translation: CAISEPTHTGNTIYF.

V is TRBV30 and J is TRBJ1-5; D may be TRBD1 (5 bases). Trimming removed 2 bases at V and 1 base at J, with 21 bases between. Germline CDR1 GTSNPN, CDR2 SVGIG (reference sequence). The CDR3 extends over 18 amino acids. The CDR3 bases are TGTGCCTGGAGTAAGCGGTGGGGCAGACCCATGAGCAATCAGCCCCAGCATTTT. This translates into CAWSKRWGRPMSNQPQHF. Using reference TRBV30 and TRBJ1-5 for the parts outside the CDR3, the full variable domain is SQTIHQWPATLVQPVGSPLSLECTVEGTSNPNLYWYRQAAGRGLQLLFYSVGIGQISSEVPQNLSASRPQDRQFILSSKKLLLSDSGFYLCAWSKRWGRPMSNQPQHFGDGTRLSIL.

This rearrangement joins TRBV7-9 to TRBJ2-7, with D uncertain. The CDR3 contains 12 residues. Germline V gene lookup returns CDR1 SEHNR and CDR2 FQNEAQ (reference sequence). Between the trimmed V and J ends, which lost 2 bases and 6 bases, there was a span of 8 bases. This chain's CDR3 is CASSLLLGEQYF. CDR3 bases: TGTGCCAGCAGCTTATTGTTGGGCGAGCAGTACTTC.

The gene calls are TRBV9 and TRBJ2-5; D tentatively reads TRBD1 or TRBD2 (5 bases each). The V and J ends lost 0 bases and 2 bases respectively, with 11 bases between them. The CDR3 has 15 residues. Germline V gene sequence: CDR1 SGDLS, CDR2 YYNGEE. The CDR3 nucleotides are TGTGCCAGCAGCGTAGGAGGGGTTGCACAAGAGACCCAGTACTTC. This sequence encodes CASSVGGVAQETQYF.

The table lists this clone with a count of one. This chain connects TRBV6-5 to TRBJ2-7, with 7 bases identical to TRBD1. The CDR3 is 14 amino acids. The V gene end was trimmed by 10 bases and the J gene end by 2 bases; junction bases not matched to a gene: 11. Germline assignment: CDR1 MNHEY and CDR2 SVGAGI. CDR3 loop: CATTPTGSTYEQYF. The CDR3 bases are TGTGCCACGACCCCGACAGGGTCAACCTACGAGCAGTACTTC.

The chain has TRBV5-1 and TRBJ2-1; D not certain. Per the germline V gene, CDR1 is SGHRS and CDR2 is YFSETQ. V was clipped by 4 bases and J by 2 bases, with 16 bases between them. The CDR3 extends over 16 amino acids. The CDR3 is CASSGSYRRTYNEQFF. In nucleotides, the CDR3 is TGCGCCAGCAGCGGTTCCTACCGGCGAACCTACAATGAGCAGTTCTTC.